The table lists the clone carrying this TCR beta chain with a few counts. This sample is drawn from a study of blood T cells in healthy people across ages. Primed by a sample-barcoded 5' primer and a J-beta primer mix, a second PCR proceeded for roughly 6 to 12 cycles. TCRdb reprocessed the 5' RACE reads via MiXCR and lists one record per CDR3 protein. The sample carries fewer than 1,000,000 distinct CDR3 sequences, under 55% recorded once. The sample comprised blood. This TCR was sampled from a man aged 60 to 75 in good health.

This CDR3 is CASSPLSGGQAINNEQFF. The CDR3 DNA reads TGTGCCAGCAGTCCCCTGTCCGGAGGACAGGCCATAAACAATGAGCAGTTCTTC. The rearrangement uses TRBV12-3 or TRBV12-4 and TRBJ2-1; 7 nucleotides line up with TRBD1. CDR3 length: 18 residues. The J segment lost 5 bases and the V segment lost 5 bases, leaving 18 bases of the junction unmatched.